The rows below give T cell receptor beta chains drawn from one sample of a study of blood T cell repertoires in COVID-19. Using immunoSEQ multiplex PCR, the repertoire was profiled, and TCRdb retains in-frame clones only, with some absent. The sample carries a few hundred thousand clones, around 90% recorded once. The specimen sequenced was PBMCs or T cells enriched from blood (not recorded which). These receptors all stem from a man aged 25 to 45 who had been exposed to COVID-19. Each CDR3 is given with its conserved first and last residue. The D gene is left open where the match is weak. Not every row has a clone size; where given, it reads once, few, many or a size class.

j_gene: TRBJ2-6; v_gene: TRBV13; d_gene: TRBD1; abundance: -; CDR3nt: TGTGCCAGCAACATAAATCACTGGACAGGGCGCGTGCCTGGGGCCAACGTCCTGACTTTC; CDR3aa: CASNINHWTGRVPGANVLTF
j_gene: TRBJ1-1; v_gene: TRBV9; d_gene: -; abundance: -; CDR3nt: TGTGCCAGCAGCGTAGTGGGACAGAACACTGAAGCTTTCTTT; CDR3aa: CASSVVGQNTEAFF
j_gene: TRBJ2-2; v_gene: TRBV13; d_gene: TRBD2; abundance: -; CDR3nt: TGTGCCAGCAGCTTAATAGCGGGGGACACCGGGGAGCTGTTTTTT; CDR3aa: CASSLIAGDTGELFF
j_gene: TRBJ1-6; v_gene: TRBV5-1; d_gene: -; abundance: -; CDR3nt: TGCGCCAGCAGCTCAACAGGGAGCTCCTATAATTCACCCCTCCACTTT; CDR3aa: CASSSTGSSYNSPLHF
j_gene: TRBJ2-7; v_gene: TRBV10-3; d_gene: -; abundance: -; CDR3nt: TGTGCCATCAGTGCGGCCTACGAGCAGTACTTC; CDR3aa: CAISAAYEQYF
j_gene: TRBJ1-1; v_gene: TRBV5-4; d_gene: -; abundance: few; CDR3nt: TGTGCCAGCAGCCACTTGAAAAGTGGTGTGAACACTGAAGCTTTCTTT; CDR3aa: CASSHLKSGVNTEAFF
j_gene: TRBJ1-2; v_gene: TRBV29-1; d_gene: -; abundance: -; CDR3nt: TGCAGCGCCACCGCAGGGGAGGGGAGCTATGGCTACACCTTC; CDR3aa: CSATAGEGSYGYTF
j_gene: TRBJ1-2; v_gene: TRBV5-8; d_gene: -; abundance: once; CDR3nt: TGTGCCAGCAGCCAGGACAGACTAAAGGGCGGCTACACCTTC; CDR3aa: CASSQDRLKGGYTF
j_gene: TRBJ1-1; v_gene: TRBV7-9; d_gene: TRBD1; abundance: -; CDR3nt: TGTGCCAGCAGCTTGGGGACAGGGGGCCCGAACACTGAAGCTTTCTTT; CDR3aa: CASSLGTGGPNTEAFF
j_gene: TRBJ2-7; v_gene: TRBV18; d_gene: TRBD2; abundance: -; CDR3nt: TGTGCCAGCTCACGGACTAGCGTGGACGAGCAGTACTTC; CDR3aa: CASSRTSVDEQYF
j_gene: TRBJ2-5; v_gene: TRBV6-5; d_gene: -; abundance: -; CDR3nt: TGTGCCAGCAGCCACCCGGGTAAAGAGACCCAGTACTTC; CDR3aa: CASSHPGKETQYF
j_gene: TRBJ2-7; v_gene: TRBV7-9; d_gene: -; abundance: -; CDR3nt: TGTGCCAGCAGCCCCGGGGTAGCGTCCGAGCAGTACTTC; CDR3aa: CASSPGVASEQYF
j_gene: TRBJ1-4; v_gene: TRBV18; d_gene: TRBD1; abundance: -; CDR3nt: TGTGCCAGCTCACAACAGGGGGGCGAAAAACTGTTTTTT; CDR3aa: CASSQQGGEKLFF
j_gene: TRBJ1-2; v_gene: TRBV6-1; d_gene: TRBD1; abundance: -; CDR3nt: TGTGCCAGCAGTGAAGCCCAGGGGGCGTACTATGGCTACACCTTC; CDR3aa: CASSEAQGAYYGYTF
j_gene: TRBJ2-4; v_gene: TRBV30; d_gene: TRBD2; abundance: -; CDR3nt: TGTGCCTGGCGGATAGCGGGGGGGCCGGACATTCAGTACTTC; CDR3aa: CAWRIAGGPDIQYF
j_gene: TRBJ2-7; v_gene: TRBV15; d_gene: TRBD1; abundance: -; CDR3nt: TGTGCCACCAGCAGACGGGACAGCCACGACGAGCAGTACTTC; CDR3aa: CATSRRDSHDEQYF
j_gene: TRBJ1-6; v_gene: TRBV30; d_gene: -; abundance: -; CDR3nt: TGTGCCTGGAGTGTATCAATGGGGCTATCGGTGAATTCACCCCTCCACTTT; CDR3aa: CAWSVSMGLSVNSPLHF
j_gene: TRBJ1-5; v_gene: TRBV5-1; d_gene: -; abundance: -; CDR3nt: TGCGCCAGCAGCTTACAGCCCTATGAGTTCGGATTGACCCAGCATTTT; CDR3aa: CASSLQPYEFGLTQHF
j_gene: TRBJ2-5; v_gene: TRBV5-4; d_gene: -; abundance: -; CDR3nt: TGTGCCAGCAGCTCCGGGGACAAAGAGACCCAGTACTTC; CDR3aa: CASSSGDKETQYF
j_gene: TRBJ1-6; v_gene: TRBV3-1/TRBV3-2; d_gene: TRBD1; abundance: -; CDR3nt: TGTGCCAGCAGCCAAGGTCAGAGACAGGGACGGCATTCACCCCTCCACTTT; CDR3aa: CASSQGQRQGRHSPLHF
j_gene: TRBJ1-2; v_gene: TRBV4-3; d_gene: TRBD1; abundance: -; CDR3nt: TGCGCCAGCAGCCAGGGACAGGGCTATGCTAACTATGGCTACACCTTC; CDR3aa: CASSQGQGYANYGYTF
j_gene: TRBJ1-1; v_gene: TRBV7-6; d_gene: TRBD1; abundance: -; CDR3nt: TGTGCCAGCAGCTTATATTCAAGGGGGCCGAGGAGCCACATGAACACTGAAGCTTTCTTT; CDR3aa: CASSLYSRGPRSHMNTEAFF
j_gene: TRBJ1-5; v_gene: TRBV28; d_gene: -; abundance: -; CDR3nt: TGTGCCAGCAGTACGAGTATCAGGGGAGGGGGGAATCAGCCCCAGCATTTT; CDR3aa: CASSTSIRGGGNQPQHF
j_gene: TRBJ1-5; v_gene: TRBV19; d_gene: -; abundance: -; CDR3nt: TGTGCCAGTAGTGTAGAGGAGGGAGGAAGCTATAGCAATCAGCCCCAGCATTTT; CDR3aa: CASSVEEGGSYSNQPQHF
j_gene: TRBJ1-2; v_gene: TRBV7-3; d_gene: -; abundance: -; CDR3nt: TGTGCCAGCAGCCCAGGGTGGAGGGAAGATGATGGCTACACCTTC; CDR3aa: CASSPGWREDDGYTF
j_gene: TRBJ2-7; v_gene: TRBV4-3; d_gene: TRBD2; abundance: few; CDR3nt: TGCGCCAGCAGCCAAGACCGGAATGTGGGCGGGGGCTACGAGCAGTACTTC; CDR3aa: CASSQDRNVGGGYEQYF
j_gene: TRBJ2-5; v_gene: TRBV27; d_gene: -; abundance: -; CDR3nt: TGTGCCAGTAGCCCTCAGGGGCAAGAGACCCAGTACTTC; CDR3aa: CASSPQGQETQYF
j_gene: TRBJ1-5; v_gene: TRBV9; d_gene: -; abundance: -; CDR3nt: TGTGCCAGCAGCCTAGGGGCAGATGGCAATCAGCCCCAGCATTTT; CDR3aa: CASSLGADGNQPQHF
j_gene: TRBJ2-1; v_gene: TRBV11-2; d_gene: TRBD2; abundance: -; CDR3nt: TGTGCCAGCAGCTTGATGACTAGCCTCGATGCGGGGGAGCAGTTCTTC; CDR3aa: CASSLMTSLDAGEQFF
j_gene: TRBJ1-2; v_gene: TRBV24-1; d_gene: -; abundance: -; CDR3nt: TGTGCCACCAGTGAACCCTCCATCTCAGAGGGTGGCTACACCTTC; CDR3aa: CATSEPSISEGGYTF
j_gene: TRBJ1-5; v_gene: TRBV19; d_gene: -; abundance: -; CDR3nt: TGTGCCAGTAGTAGTGTGCAGGCCGGTCAGCCCCAGCATTTT; CDR3aa: CASSSVQAGQPQHF
j_gene: TRBJ2-2; v_gene: TRBV6-1; d_gene: TRBD1; abundance: -; CDR3nt: TGTGCCAGCAGCGAAGGACAGGGCCCCGGGGAGCTGTTTTTT; CDR3aa: CASSEGQGPGELFF
j_gene: TRBJ2-7; v_gene: TRBV6-2/TRBV6-3; d_gene: TRBD1; abundance: -; CDR3nt: TGTGCCAGCACCCCCAGGGGGCCCTATACCTACGAGCAGTACTTC; CDR3aa: CASTPRGPYTYEQYF
j_gene: TRBJ2-5; v_gene: TRBV2; d_gene: TRBD1; abundance: -; CDR3nt: TGTGCCAGCATCCAGGGGACAGGAATCCAAGAGACCCAGTACTTC; CDR3aa: CASIQGTGIQETQYF
j_gene: TRBJ2-7; v_gene: TRBV7-2; d_gene: -; abundance: -; CDR3nt: TGTGCCAGCAGCTCTACAGGGATGAATGAGCAGTACTTC; CDR3aa: CASSSTGMNEQYF
j_gene: TRBJ2-7; v_gene: TRBV4-1; d_gene: -; abundance: -; CDR3nt: TGCGCCAGCAGCCAAGATAGACAGGAAGCCTACGAGCAGTACTTC; CDR3aa: CASSQDRQEAYEQYF
j_gene: TRBJ1-5; v_gene: TRBV6-5; d_gene: -; abundance: -; CDR3nt: TGTGCCAGCACCCACAGGGAAGTTCAGCCCCAGCATTTT; CDR3aa: CASTHREVQPQHF
j_gene: TRBJ2-3; v_gene: TRBV6-5; d_gene: TRBD2; abundance: -; CDR3nt: TGTGCCAGTCCATTGACTAGCGGTTTGGATACGCAGTATTTT; CDR3aa: CASPLTSGLDTQYF
j_gene: TRBJ2-5; v_gene: TRBV25-1; d_gene: -; abundance: -; CDR3nt: TGTGCCAGCAGCCCCAGGGGAGAGACCCAGTACTTC; CDR3aa: CASSPRGETQYF
j_gene: TRBJ2-1; v_gene: TRBV19; d_gene: TRBD1; abundance: -; CDR3nt: TGTGCCAGTAGTACCCGGACAGGGGGTCTTGAGCAGTTCTTC; CDR3aa: CASSTRTGGLEQFF
j_gene: TRBJ2-1; v_gene: TRBV5-6; d_gene: TRBD2; abundance: -; CDR3nt: TGTGCCAGCAGCTTGGACACTAGCGGGTCTAATGAGCAGTTCTTC; CDR3aa: CASSLDTSGSNEQFF
j_gene: TRBJ2-7; v_gene: TRBV6-5; d_gene: TRBD1; abundance: once; CDR3nt: TGTGCCAGCACCCGGACAGGGAACGAGCAGTACTTC; CDR3aa: CASTRTGNEQYF
j_gene: TRBJ1-5; v_gene: TRBV12-3/TRBV12-4; d_gene: -; abundance: -; CDR3nt: TGTGCCAGCACCAGGGTCGGCAATCAGCCCCAGCATTTT; CDR3aa: CASTRVGNQPQHF
j_gene: TRBJ2-3; v_gene: TRBV3-1/TRBV3-2; d_gene: TRBD2; abundance: -; CDR3nt: TGTGCCAGCAGCCGGACTAGCGGGACCCCCACAGATACGCAGTATTTT; CDR3aa: CASSRTSGTPTDTQYF
j_gene: TRBJ2-7; v_gene: TRBV16; d_gene: TRBD1; abundance: -; CDR3nt: TGTGCCAGCAGCCAAGCCGACAGGGTCTACGAGCAGTACTTC; CDR3aa: CASSQADRVYEQYF
j_gene: TRBJ2-7; v_gene: TRBV15; d_gene: -; abundance: once; CDR3nt: TGTGCCACCAGCTTCACCTCCGGGGTGAGCTCCTACGAGCAGTACTTC; CDR3aa: CATSFTSGVSSYEQYF